The 8 T cell receptor beta chains presented below share a single source sample, sequenced in a study of control samples from healthy donors and cancer patients. Sequenced by immunoSEQ multiplex PCR; TCRdb stores in-frame clones only, minus some. The top ten hold more than 1.5% of the sample, which has about 130,000 clones, roughly 90% seen once. The source material was blood. The receptors were gathered from a young man in good health.

The chain couples TRBV5-1 to TRBJ2-5; D tentatively reads TRBD1 or TRBD2 (6 bases each). Germline lookup yields CDR1 SGHRS and CDR2 YFSETQ. V was clipped by 0 bases and J by 5 bases, with 17 bases between them. The CDR3 totals 16 residues. As DNA, the CDR3 is TGCGCCAGCAGCTTGGGTACGGGGGCGAACTCGGAGACCCAGTACTTC. Amino acid sequence: CASSLGTGANSETQYF.

The chain recombines TRBV7-2 with TRBJ2-1; TRBD2 matches at 14 bases. Losses at the gene ends were 5 bases for V and 12 bases for J; bases not matched to a gene: 12. The CDR3 extends over 16 amino acids. Germline assignment: CDR1 SGHTA and CDR2 FQGNSA. CDR3 in amino acids: CASSQWGGLAGERQFF. The CDR3 region has the DNA TGTGCCAGCAGCCAATGGGGGGGACTAGCGGGAGAACGGCAGTTCTTC.

V usage is TRBV6-5 and J usage is TRBJ2-7, with TRBD2 matching 9 bases. This CDR3 is 15 amino acids long. Looked up from germline, CDR1 is MNHEY and CDR2 is SVGAGI. With 10 bases clipped from V and 2 bases from J, the junction kept 12 bases outside the gene matches. The DNA for the CDR3 is TGTGCCACCCACCCGCTTAGCGGGAGTACCTACGAGCAGTACTTC. As protein: CATHPLSGSTYEQYF.

The chain employs TRBV27 and TRBJ2-1, with 9 nucleotides matching TRBD2. Trimming at V came to 8 bases and at J to 8 bases, leaving 7 bases not matched to a gene. The CDR3 sequence is 13 residues long. CDR1 and CDR2 from the germline V gene are MNHEY and SMNVEV (reference sequence). CDR3 nucleotide sequence: TGTGCCAGCGGAGATAGCGGGAGCTATGAGCAGTTCTTC. Translating gives CASGDSGSYEQFF.

J is TRBJ1-1 and V is TRBV11-2, with 7 bases aligning to TRBD1. V lost 6 bases and J lost 1; bases outside the gene matches: 5. Per the germline V gene, CDR1 is SGHAT and CDR2 is FQNNGV. The CDR3 has 14 residues. Here the CDR3 reads CASRRDRANTEAFF. CDR3 nucleotide sequence: TGTGCCAGCAGACGCGACAGGGCGAACACTGAAGCTTTCTTT.

The chain is built from TRBV19 and TRBJ2-7, with D hard to call. The CDR3 consists of 13 residues. CDR1 and CDR2 (germline): LNHDA, SQIVND (reference sequence). The V end lost 10 bases, the J end lost 4 bases, and 17 bases lay between the germline ends. DNA for the CDR3: TGTGCCACTTCTAACGCCGGCGGATACGAGCAGTACTTC. Encoded protein: CATSNAGGYEQYF.

The chain combines TRBV19 with TRBJ1-5; D gene ambiguous. Trimming shortened V by 6 bases and J by 5 bases, and 17 bases separated the two germline ends. The CDR3 sequence is 15 residues long. Per the germline V gene, CDR1 is LNHDA and CDR2 is SQIVND (reference sequence). This chain's CDR3 is CASSLIVPRYQPQHF. In nucleotides, the CDR3 is TGTGCCAGTAGCCTTATCGTCCCCAGGTATCAGCCCCAGCATTTT.

The chain uses TRBV20-1 and TRBJ1-2; D is possibly TRBD1 (6 bases). V dropped 3 bases and J dropped 6 bases, with 23 bases sitting between them. This CDR3 region has 16 residues. In germline, CDR1 is DFQATT, CDR2 SNEGSKA (reference sequence). This chain's CDR3 is CSASGYTGHEKNGYTF. In DNA form, the CDR3 reads TGCAGTGCTAGTGGGTATACAGGGCACGAGAAGAATGGCTACACCTTC.